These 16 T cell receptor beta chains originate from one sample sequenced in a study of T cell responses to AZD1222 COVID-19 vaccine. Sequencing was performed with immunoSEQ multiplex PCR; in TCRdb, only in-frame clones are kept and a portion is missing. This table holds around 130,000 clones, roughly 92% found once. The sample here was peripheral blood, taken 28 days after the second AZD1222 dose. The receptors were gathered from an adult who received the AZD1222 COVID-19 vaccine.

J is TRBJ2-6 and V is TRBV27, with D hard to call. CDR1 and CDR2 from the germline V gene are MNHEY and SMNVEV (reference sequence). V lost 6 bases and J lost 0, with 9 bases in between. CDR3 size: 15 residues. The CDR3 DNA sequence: TGTGCCAGCAGATCTACAGCCTCTGGGGCCAACGTCCTGACTTTC. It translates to CASRSTASGANVLTF.

CDR3 in amino acids: CASSQEWWAYGTSGSYNEQFF. In DNA, the CDR3 is TGCGCCAGCAGCCAAGAGTGGTGGGCATACGGGACTAGCGGGTCATACAATGAGCAGTTCTTC. J is TRBJ2-1 and V is TRBV4-3; the match to TRBD2 covers 12 bases. Unmatched junction bases numbered 16, after V lost 0 bases and J lost 4 bases. Germline V gives CDR1 LGHNA, CDR2 YSLEER. The CDR3 runs 21 residues.

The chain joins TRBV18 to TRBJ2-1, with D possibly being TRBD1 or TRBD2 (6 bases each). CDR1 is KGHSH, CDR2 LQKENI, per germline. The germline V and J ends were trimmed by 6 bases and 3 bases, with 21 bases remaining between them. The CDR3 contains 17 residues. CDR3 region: CASSIGRGPSYYNEQFF. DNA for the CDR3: TGTGCCAGCTCGATTGGCCGGGGGCCGAGTTACTACAATGAGCAGTTCTTC.

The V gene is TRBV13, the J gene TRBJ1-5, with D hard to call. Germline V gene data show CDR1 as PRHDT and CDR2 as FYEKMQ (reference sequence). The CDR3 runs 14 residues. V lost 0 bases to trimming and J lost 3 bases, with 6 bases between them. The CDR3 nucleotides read TGTGCCAGCAGCTTAGGGGGTACCAATCAGCCCCAGCATTTT. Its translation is CASSLGGTNQPQHF.

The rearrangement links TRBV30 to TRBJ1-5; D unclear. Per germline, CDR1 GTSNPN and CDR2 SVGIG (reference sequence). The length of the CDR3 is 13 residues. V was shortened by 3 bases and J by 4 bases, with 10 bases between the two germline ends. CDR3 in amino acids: CAWSWTGNQPQHF. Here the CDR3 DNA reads TGTGCCTGGAGCTGGACGGGGAATCAGCCCCAGCATTTT.

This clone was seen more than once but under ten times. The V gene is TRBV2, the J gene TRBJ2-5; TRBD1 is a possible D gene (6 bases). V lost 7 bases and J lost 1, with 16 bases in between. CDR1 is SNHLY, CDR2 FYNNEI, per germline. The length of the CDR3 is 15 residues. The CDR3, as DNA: TGTGCCAGCACTAAATCCGGGACAAGCCAAGAGACCCAGTACTTC. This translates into CASTKSGTSQETQYF.

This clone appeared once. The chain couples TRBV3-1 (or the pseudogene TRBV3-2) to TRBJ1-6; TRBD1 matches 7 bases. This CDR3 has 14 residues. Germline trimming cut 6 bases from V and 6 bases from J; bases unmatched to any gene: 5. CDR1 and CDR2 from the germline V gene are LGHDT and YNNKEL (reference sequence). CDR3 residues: CASRFTGVNSPLHF. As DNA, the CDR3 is TGTGCCAGCAGATTCACAGGGGTTAATTCACCCCTCCACTTT.

In nucleotides, the CDR3 is TGTGCCATCTCTAGCGGGGGCCAAGAGACCCAGTACTTC. This codes for CAISSGGQETQYF. The chain employs TRBV10-3 and TRBJ2-5; 10 positions match TRBD2. V was clipped by 8 bases and J by 1 base; unmatched bases: 1. The CDR3 contains 13 residues. CDR1 and CDR2 from the germline V gene are ENHRY and SYGVKD.

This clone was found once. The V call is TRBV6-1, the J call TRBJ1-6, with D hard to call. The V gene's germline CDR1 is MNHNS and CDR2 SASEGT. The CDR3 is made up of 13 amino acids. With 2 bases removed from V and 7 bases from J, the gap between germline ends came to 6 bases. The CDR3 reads CASSETGNSPLHF. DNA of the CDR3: TGTGCCAGCAGTGAAACGGGGAATTCACCCCTCCACTTT.

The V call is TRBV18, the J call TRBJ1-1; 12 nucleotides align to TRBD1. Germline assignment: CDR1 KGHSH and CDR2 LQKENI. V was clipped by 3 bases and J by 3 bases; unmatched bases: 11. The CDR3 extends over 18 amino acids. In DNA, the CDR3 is TGTGCCAGCTCACCGTCACCGGGACAGGGGGCGCGGTACACTGAAGCTTTCTTT. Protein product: CASSPSPGQGARYTEAFF. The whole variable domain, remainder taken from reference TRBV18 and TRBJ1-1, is NAGVMQNPRHLVRRRGQEARLRCSPMKGHSHVYWYRQLPEEGLKFMVYLQKENIIDESGMPKERFSAEFPKEGPSILRIQQVVRGDSAAYFCASSPSPGQGARYTEAFFGQGTRLTVV.

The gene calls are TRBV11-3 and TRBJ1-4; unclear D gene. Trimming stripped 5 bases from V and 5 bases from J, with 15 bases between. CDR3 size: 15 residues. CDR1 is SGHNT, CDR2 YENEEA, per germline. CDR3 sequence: CASSPREGSNEKLFF. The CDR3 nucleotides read TGTGCCAGCAGCCCCCGGGAAGGCTCGAATGAAAAACTGTTTTTT.

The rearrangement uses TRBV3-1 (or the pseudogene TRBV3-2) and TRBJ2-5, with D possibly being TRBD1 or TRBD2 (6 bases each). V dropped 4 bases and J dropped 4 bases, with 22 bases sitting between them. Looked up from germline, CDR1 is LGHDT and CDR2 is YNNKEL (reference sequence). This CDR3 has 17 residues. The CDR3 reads CASSPAPTGRPTETQYF. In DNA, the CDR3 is TGTGCCAGCAGCCCAGCCCCCACAGGGAGGCCCACAGAGACCCAGTACTTC.

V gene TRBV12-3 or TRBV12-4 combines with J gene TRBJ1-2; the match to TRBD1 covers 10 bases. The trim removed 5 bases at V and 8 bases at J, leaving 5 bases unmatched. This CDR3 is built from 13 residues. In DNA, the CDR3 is TGTGCCAGCAGTCTTGGACAGGGGGAAGGCTACACCTTC. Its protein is CASSLGQGEGYTF.

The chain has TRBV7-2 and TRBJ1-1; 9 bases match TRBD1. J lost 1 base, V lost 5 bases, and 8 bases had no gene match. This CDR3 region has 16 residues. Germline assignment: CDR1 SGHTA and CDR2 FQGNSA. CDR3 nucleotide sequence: TGTGCCAGCAGCCCACGGGCGACAGGGGGGAACACTGAAGCTTTCTTT. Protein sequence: CASSPRATGGNTEAFF.

The CDR3 loop reads CASSHPRREQYF. CDR3 nucleotide sequence: TGTGCCAGCAGTCATCCACGGCGCGAGCAGTACTTC. V and J are TRBV6-5 and TRBJ2-7; D remains unclear. CDR1 and CDR2 (germline): MNHEY, SVGAGI. CDR3 length: 12 residues. V was pared by 5 bases and J by 6 bases, with 11 bases between.

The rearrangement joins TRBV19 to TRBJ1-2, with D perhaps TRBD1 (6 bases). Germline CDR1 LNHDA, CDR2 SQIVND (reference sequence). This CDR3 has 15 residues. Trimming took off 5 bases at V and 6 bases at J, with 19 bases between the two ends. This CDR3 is CASSFWQGPLDGYTF. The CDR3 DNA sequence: TGTGCCAGTAGTTTTTGGCAGGGGCCGCTCGATGGCTACACCTTC.